The subject of this entry is one T cell receptor beta chain. 60 Vbeta and 13 Jbeta primers were used in PCR. Libraries were prepared by immunoSEQ multiplex PCR; TCRdb keeps only in-frame clonotypes and omits some of them. The data show some 200,000 clones, more than 60% seen once. The V and J ends lost 4 bases and 1 base respectively, with 8 bases between them. CDR1 and CDR2 (germline): SNHLY, FYNNEI. The CDR3 spans 14 residues. This sample is drawn from a study of cytomegalovirus exposure and HLA in healthy donors. Sequenced sample: PBMCs. The chain carries TRBV2 and TRBJ1-5; D is perhaps TRBD1 (5 bases). The TCR comes from a man in his fifties in good health and CMV-seronegative. The CDR3 DNA follows: TGTGCCAGCAGTGGTCAGGGAAGCAATCAGCCCCAGCATTTT. As protein: CASSGQGSNQPQHF.